The source of this TCR beta chain is a study of T-cell memory formation after mild COVID-19. MiXCR, run by TCRdb on the 5' RACE reads, gives a single entry per CDR3 protein. The sample contains around 80,000 distinct CDR3 sequences, 13% of which appear only once. This CDR3 is 11 amino acids long. Trimming took off 4 bases at V and 7 bases at J, with 7 bases between the two ends. Germline loops: CDR1 MNHNY, CDR2 SVGAGI (reference sequence). General study results and limits: Most CD4+ clones that shrank were in CM and EM, while CD8+ ones turned up in EMRA.

This clonotype has only a few counts. Its antigen is still unknown. The TCR originated in a man in his late teens or twenties who had mild COVID-19 (a few samples of this study predate the infection). Cell type and time point are not known. The V and J genes are TRBV6-6 and TRBJ1-1; D remains unclear. Sequencing input: PBMCs or a T cell subset sorted from them (not recorded which). In DNA form, the CDR3 reads TGTGCCAGCAGTTCGACTCTTGAAGCTTTCTTT. It translates to CASSSTLEAFF.